This is a list of T cell receptor beta chains from one sample in a study of CD8 T cells in Susac syndrome. TCRdb analysed the immunoSEQ multiplex PCR reads with MiXCR anew, one entry per CDR3 protein. The sample shows about 150,000 distinct CDR3 sequences, nearly 97% of them seen only once. Sequences were obtained from CD8+ T cells from PBMCs. The receptor set was obtained from a human donor with multiple sclerosis. CDR3s include the opening cysteine and the closing phenylalanine or tryptophan. D genes are given only for firm matches. Clone size is given for some rows only: seen once, a few or many times, or a class if the clone is expanded.

V	size	J	D	DNA	CDR3
TRBV9	.	TRBJ2-6	.	TGTGCCAGCAGCGTAGCGGGGTCCTATGGGGCCAACGTCCTGACTTTC	CASSVAGSYGANVLTF
TRBV30	.	TRBJ2-2	.	TGTGCCTGGGCCCAGGGGTTGACCGGGGAGCTGTTTTTT	CAWAQGLTGELFF
TRBV3-1	.	TRBJ1-2	.	TGTGCCAGCAGCCAGAGGTTTTTGCAATCTAACTATGGCTACACCTTC	CASSQRFLQSNYGYTF
TRBV6-5	.	TRBJ1-6	.	TGTGCCAGCAGCCCGTACAGGGTCAAAGCTTCACCCCTCCACTTT	CASSPYRVKASPLHF
TRBV15	.	TRBJ2-3	TRBD2	TGTGCCACCAGCAGAGAGTTTTTGACTAGCGGGTGGGAGGCAGATACGCAGTATTTT	CATSREFLTSGWEADTQYF
TRBV15	.	TRBJ2-3	.	TGTGCCACCAGCAGAGAGAATAGCCGGTTTGAAGATACGCAGTATTTT	CATSRENSRFEDTQYF
TRBV7-3	once	TRBJ2-1	.	TGTGCCAGCAGAAAATCCCAGGGGTTGGGCAATGAGCAGTTCTTC	CASRKSQGLGNEQFF
TRBV30	.	TRBJ2-2	.	TGTGCCTGGAGTTCGGGGGAACCGAGGGAGCTGTTTTTT	CAWSSGEPRELFF
TRBV20-1	once	TRBJ2-3	.	TGCAGTGCTAGAGGGGGAGAGCGGGGCACAGATACGCAGTATTTT	CSARGGERGTDTQYF
TRBV4-1	.	TRBJ2-1	TRBD2	TGCGCCAGCAGCCAAGATAGGAACGGGGGGATGGAGCAGTTCTTC	CASSQDRNGGMEQFF
TRBV9	once	TRBJ2-1	TRBD2	TGTGCCAGCAGCGTAGCGGAAGCGGGGGGGTACAATGAGCAGTTCTTC	CASSVAEAGGYNEQFF
TRBV30	.	TRBJ2-7	TRBD1	TGTGCCTGGAGTATAGGGGGCAGATACGAGCAGTACTTC	CAWSIGGRYEQYF
TRBV13	.	TRBJ1-2	.	TGTGCCAGCAGCTTCGACCCGCCCAGCTACACCTTC	CASSFDPPSYTF